Presented here are 15 T cell receptor beta chains from one specimen sequenced in a study of blood T cells in healthy people across ages (dated by TCRdb to 2013 to 2016). Library prep was done by 5' RACE. Sequencing took place on an Illumina HiSeq 2500. A second PCR of about 6 to 12 cycles was run with a J-beta primer mix and a sample-barcoded 5' primer. TCRdb's own reprocessing of the public reads used fastp at Q25 and MiXCR and kept productive beta chains. Rows are unified per CDR3 protein, each entry keeping the most common DNA and genes. A total of 910,000 or so distinct CDR3 sequences appear in this sample, 51% of them only once. Jointly, the top ten make up roughly a fifth of the sample. Sequencing was performed on blood. These receptor sequences come from a woman in her sixties or seventies in good health.

This clonotype was counted only a few times. The genes are TRBV19 and TRBJ2-4; 9 bases align to TRBD2. V dropped 5 bases and J dropped 0; count of bases not matched to a gene: 11. The CDR3 totals 18 residues. Germline V CDR1 and CDR2: LNHDA, SQIVND (reference sequence). CDR3: CASSPGVAGVGAKNIQYF. The CDR3 coding sequence is TGTGCCAGTAGTCCCGGGGTAGCGGGAGTGGGAGCCAAAAACATTCAGTACTTC.

The chain carries TRBV7-9 and TRBJ1-5, with unresolved D. Germline V lookup: CDR1 SEHNR, CDR2 FQNEAQ (reference sequence). CDR3 length: 16 residues. V was shortened by 1 base and J by 2 bases, with 12 bases between the two germline ends. The CDR3 DNA sequence: TGTGCCAGCAGCTTAGGGCCCGCGGGCCGCAATCAGCCCCAGCATTTT. Translated, it gives CASSLGPAGRNQPQHF. The variable domain in full, with the rest retrieved from reference TRBV7-9 and TRBJ1-5, is DTGVSQNPRHKITKRGQNVTFRCDPISEHNRLYWYRQTLGQGPEFLTYFQNEAQLEKSRLLSDRFSAERPKGSFSTLEIQRTEQGDSAMYLCASSLGPAGRNQPQHFGDGTRLSIL.

This chain links TRBV9 with TRBJ2-3, with a tentative D call TRBD1 (6 bases). Deletions cut 8 bases from V and 7 bases from J, with 23 bases between. This CDR3 spans 15 amino acids. Germline CDR1 SGDLS, CDR2 YYNGEE. The CDR3 coding sequence is TGTGCCAGTGCTCAATCAGCGACAGGTTCTAATACGCAGTATTTT. It is translated as CASAQSATGSNTQYF.

The chain joins TRBV24-1 to TRBJ2-1, with 11 bases aligning to TRBD2. In germline, CDR1 is KGHDR, CDR2 SFDVKD. With V trimmed by 4 bases and J by 4 bases, 5 bases remained unmatched. The CDR3 consists of 16 residues. Here the CDR3 reads CATSDPTSGRYNEQFF. In nucleotides, the CDR3 is TGTGCCACCAGTGACCCAACTAGCGGGAGATACAATGAGCAGTTCTTC.

This clonotype was picked up many times. This chain joins TRBV29-1 and TRBJ2-7, with TRBD2 identical over 12 bases. The CDR3 covers 13 residues. V was clipped by 8 bases and J by 3 bases; unmatched bases: 5. Germline values: CDR1 SQVTM, CDR2 ANQGSEA. The CDR3 DNA reads TGCAGCAGATGGACTAGCGGGAACTACGAGCAGTACTTC. Translation: CSRWTSGNYEQYF.

This chain uses TRBV29-1 with TRBJ1-4, with D possibly being TRBD1 (5 bases). CDR1 is SQVTM, CDR2 ANQGSEA, per germline. V lost 4 bases and J 8 bases, leaving 14 bases between the germline ends. The CDR3 contains 13 residues. The DNA for the CDR3 is TGCAGCGTTGGGGGCTCCCCGGGGGAAAAACTGTTTTTT. Protein: CSVGGSPGEKLFF.

At least ten counts were recorded for this clonotype. V gene TRBV20-1 combines with J gene TRBJ2-5, with TRBD1 identical over 10 bases. J lost 5 bases, V lost 6 bases, and 9 bases had no gene match. CDR1 and CDR2 (germline): DFQATT, SNEGSKA (reference sequence). This CDR3 contains 14 residues. CDR3 DNA: TGCAGTGCCCTGACAGGGGGCAGGTTGGAGACCCAGTACTTC. Translation: CSALTGGRLETQYF.

This clonotype has just a few counts. This chain uses TRBV28 with TRBJ2-4; D not certain. The DNA end lines up better with TRBJ2-7; the J call may be wrong. The CDR3 spans 13 residues. Per germline, CDR1 MDHEN and CDR2 SYDVKM. The CDR3 protein is CASSLVGKYEQYF. CDR3 nucleotide sequence: TGTGCCAGCAGTTTAGTGGGGAAGTACGAGCAGTACTTC.

This clonotype was counted once. The V gene is TRBV7-2, the J gene TRBJ1-2, with 7 bases fitting TRBD1. The J segment lost 6 bases and the V segment lost 3 bases, leaving 13 bases of the junction unmatched. CDR1 and CDR2 from the germline V gene are SGHTA and FQGNSA. CDR3 length: 16 residues. CDR3 DNA sequence: TGTGCCAGCAGCTTCTCGAACACCGGGACAGAGGATGGCTACACCTTC. Protein: CASSFSNTGTEDGYTF. The complete variable domain, with remaining parts taken from reference TRBV7-2 and TRBJ1-2, reads GAGVSQSPSNKVTEKGKDVELRCDPISGHTALYWYRQSLGQGLEFLIYFQGNSAPDKSGLPSDRFSAERTGGSVSTLTIQRTQQEDSAVYLCASSFSNTGTEDGYTFGSGTRLTVV.

The chain combines TRBV15 with TRBJ2-1; D gene ambiguous. The V end lost 3 bases, the J end lost 8 bases, and 20 bases lay between the germline ends. Germline CDR1 is LNHNV and CDR2 is YYDKDF (reference sequence). CDR3 length: 16 amino acids. In DNA, the CDR3 is TGTGCCACCAGCAGCCCTACTCGGCAGATGGGGTATGAGCAGTTCTTC. Its translation: CATSSPTRQMGYEQFF.

The J gene is TRBJ2-7, the V gene TRBV20-1; 11 bases agree with TRBD2. The CDR3 consists of 17 residues. V lost 5 bases, J lost 5 bases, and 17 bases stayed unmatched. CDR1 DFQATT and CDR2 SNEGSKA come from the germline V gene (reference sequence). The CDR3 here is CSAYSPVTSGRTHEQYF. The CDR3 coding sequence is TGCAGTGCTTACAGCCCCGTAACTAGCGGGAGAACCCACGAGCAGTACTTC.

The V gene is TRBV30, the J gene TRBJ2-7; D is ambiguous. With 3 bases removed from V and 2 bases from J, the gap between germline ends came to 8 bases. Germline CDR1 and CDR2: GTSNPN and SVGIG (reference sequence). The CDR3 extends over 12 amino acids. CDR3 residues: CAWSYLTYEQYF. The CDR3 nucleotides are TGTGCCTGGAGCTACCTAACCTACGAGCAGTACTTC.

The gene calls are TRBV6-1 and TRBJ2-4; D uncertain. V dropped 2 bases and J dropped 0 bases, with 14 bases sitting between them. The CDR3 covers 17 residues. CDR1 and CDR2 from the germline V gene are MNHNS and SASEGT. CDR3 DNA: TGTGCCAGCAGTGAATCGGCAGACCCACCAGCCAAAAACATTCAGTACTTC. Translation: CASSESADPPAKNIQYF.

This clonotype has more than one count but fewer than ten. The chain carries TRBV20-1 and TRBJ2-6; TRBD1 aligns across 9 bases. The V and J ends lost 3 bases and 0 bases, in that order; junction bases with no gene match: 9. CDR3 length: 18 amino acids. CDR1 is DFQATT and CDR2 is SNEGSKA in the germline V gene (reference sequence). Here the CDR3 reads CSARPPGQGPSGANVLTF. The CDR3 region has the DNA TGCAGTGCTAGGCCCCCGGGACAGGGTCCCTCTGGGGCCAACGTCCTGACTTTC.

The chain has TRBV20-1 and TRBJ1-2; 9 bases are a match to TRBD1. Germline V gene data show CDR1 as DFQATT and CDR2 as SNEGSKA (reference sequence). V was clipped by 6 bases and J by 9 bases; unmatched bases: 8. This CDR3 region has 12 residues. CDR3 region: CSATGTGYRYTF. The CDR3 DNA sequence: TGCAGTGCGACCGGGACAGGGTATCGCTACACCTTC.